This entry describes one TCR beta chain. This specimen belongs to a study of blood T cell repertoires in COVID-19. Study overall: PBMCs, B-cell-depleted T cells, or T cells provided the cDNA or gDNA that made up the material.

The CDR3 sequence is 16 residues long. V lost 3 bases and J lost 5; bases outside the gene matches: 7. Germline loops: CDR1 MNHNS, CDR2 SASEGT. TCRdb keeps only in-frame clones here, not all; method: immunoSEQ multiplex PCR. The sample includes about 43,000 clones, about nine tenths of them seen just once. This clonotype was obtained from a man in his 60s with active COVID-19. The chain has TRBV6-1 and TRBJ2-2; TRBD1 aligns across 9 bases. Sequencing used peripheral blood. CDR3 sequence reads: CASSEPGQGRTGELFF. CDR3 bases: TGTGCCAGCAGTGAGCCGGGACAGGGTCGGACCGGGGAGCTGTTTTTT.